There are many counts of the clone carrying this TCR beta chain. The antigen is unknown. These data originate in a study of T cells after yellow fever vaccination. The study, taken as a whole, reports: Repertoires obtained by FACS sorting could include abundant clonotypes that entered as contaminants from the bulk population. Some clonotypes, a small share, were shared between CD4 and CD8 compartments. Compared with primary, the secondary response was weaker and peaked at day 5, not 15.

The junction had 8 bases not matched to a gene; V was cut back by 0 bases and J by 0 bases. Germline V gives CDR1 LNHNV, CDR2 YYDKDF (reference sequence). The CDR3 spans 18 residues. Making TCR cDNA involved 5'RACE template switching, which added UMIs and a universal primer site. TCRdb called the 5' RACE reads again in MiXCR, with one record for every CDR3 protein. Among around 140,000 distinct CDR3 sequences listed, less than 8.5% were seen once. The specimen was CD4+ T cells sorted from PBMCs, collected 10 days after the yellow fever booster vaccination. J is TRBJ2-3 and V is TRBV15; 8 nucleotides match TRBD2. This clonotype originated in a young man who received the YFV17D yellow fever vaccine. The CDR3 sequence is CATSRDWGASGSTDTQYF. For the CDR3, the DNA is TGTGCCACCAGCAGAGATTGGGGGGCTAGCGGGAGCACAGATACGCAGTATTTT.